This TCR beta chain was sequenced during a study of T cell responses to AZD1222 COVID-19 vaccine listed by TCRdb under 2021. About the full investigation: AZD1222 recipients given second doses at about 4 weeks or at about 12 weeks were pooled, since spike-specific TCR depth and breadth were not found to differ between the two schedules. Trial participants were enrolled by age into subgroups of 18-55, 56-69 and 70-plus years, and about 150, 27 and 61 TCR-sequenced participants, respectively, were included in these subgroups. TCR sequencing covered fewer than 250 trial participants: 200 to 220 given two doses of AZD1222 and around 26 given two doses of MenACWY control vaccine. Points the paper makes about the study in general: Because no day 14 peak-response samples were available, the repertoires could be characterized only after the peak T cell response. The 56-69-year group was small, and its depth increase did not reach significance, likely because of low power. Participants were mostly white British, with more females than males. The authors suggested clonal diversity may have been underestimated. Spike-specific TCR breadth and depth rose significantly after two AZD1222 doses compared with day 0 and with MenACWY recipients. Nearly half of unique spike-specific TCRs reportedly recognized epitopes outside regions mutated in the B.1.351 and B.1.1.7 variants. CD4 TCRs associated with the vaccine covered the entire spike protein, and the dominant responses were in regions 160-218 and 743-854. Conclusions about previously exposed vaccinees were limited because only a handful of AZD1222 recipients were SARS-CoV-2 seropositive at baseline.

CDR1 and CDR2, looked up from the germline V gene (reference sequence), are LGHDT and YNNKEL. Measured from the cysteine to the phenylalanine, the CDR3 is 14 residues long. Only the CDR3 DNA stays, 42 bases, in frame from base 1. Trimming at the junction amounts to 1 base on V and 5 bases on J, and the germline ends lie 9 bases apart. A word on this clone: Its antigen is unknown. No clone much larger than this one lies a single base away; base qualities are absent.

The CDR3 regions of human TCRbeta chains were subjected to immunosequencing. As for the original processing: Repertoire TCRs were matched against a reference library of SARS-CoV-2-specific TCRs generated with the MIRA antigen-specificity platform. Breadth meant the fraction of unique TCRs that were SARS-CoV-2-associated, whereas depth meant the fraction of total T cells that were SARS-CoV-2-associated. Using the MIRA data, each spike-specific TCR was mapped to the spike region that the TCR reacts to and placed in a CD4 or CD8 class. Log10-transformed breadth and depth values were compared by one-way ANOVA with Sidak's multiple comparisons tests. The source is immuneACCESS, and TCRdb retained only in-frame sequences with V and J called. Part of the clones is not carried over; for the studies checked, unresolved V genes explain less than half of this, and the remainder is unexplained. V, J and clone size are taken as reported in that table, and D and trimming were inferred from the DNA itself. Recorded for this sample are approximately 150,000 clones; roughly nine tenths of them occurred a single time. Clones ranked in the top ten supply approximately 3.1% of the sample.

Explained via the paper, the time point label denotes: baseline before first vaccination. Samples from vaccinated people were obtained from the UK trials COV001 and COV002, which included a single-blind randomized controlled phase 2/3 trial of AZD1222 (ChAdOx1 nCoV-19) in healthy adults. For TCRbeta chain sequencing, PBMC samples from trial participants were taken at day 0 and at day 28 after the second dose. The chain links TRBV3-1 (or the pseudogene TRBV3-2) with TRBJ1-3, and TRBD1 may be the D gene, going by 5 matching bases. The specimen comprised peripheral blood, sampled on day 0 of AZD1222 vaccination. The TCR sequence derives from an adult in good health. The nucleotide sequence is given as TGTGCCAGCAGCCAAGGGGACCCGCGAAACACCATATATTTT. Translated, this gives CASSQGDPRNTIYF.